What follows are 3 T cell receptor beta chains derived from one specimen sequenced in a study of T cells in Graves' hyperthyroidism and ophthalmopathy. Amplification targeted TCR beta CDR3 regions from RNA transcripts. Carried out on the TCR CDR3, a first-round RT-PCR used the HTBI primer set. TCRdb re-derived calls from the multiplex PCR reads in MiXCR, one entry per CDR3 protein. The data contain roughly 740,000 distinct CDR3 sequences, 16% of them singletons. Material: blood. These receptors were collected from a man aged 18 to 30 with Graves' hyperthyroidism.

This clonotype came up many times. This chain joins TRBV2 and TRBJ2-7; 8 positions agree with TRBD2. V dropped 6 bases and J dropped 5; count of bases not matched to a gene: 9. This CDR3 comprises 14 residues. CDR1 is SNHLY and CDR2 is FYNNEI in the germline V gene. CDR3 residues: CASSPIAGGNEQYF. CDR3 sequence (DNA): TGTGCCAGCAGCCCTATCGCGGGGGGAAACGAGCAGTACTTC.

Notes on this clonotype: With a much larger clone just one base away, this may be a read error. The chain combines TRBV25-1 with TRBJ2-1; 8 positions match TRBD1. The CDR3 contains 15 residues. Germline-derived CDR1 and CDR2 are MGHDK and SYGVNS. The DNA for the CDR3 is TGTGCCGGCAGTGAATCCGGGACAGGTTACAATGAGCAGTTCTTC. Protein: CAGSESGTGYNEQFF.

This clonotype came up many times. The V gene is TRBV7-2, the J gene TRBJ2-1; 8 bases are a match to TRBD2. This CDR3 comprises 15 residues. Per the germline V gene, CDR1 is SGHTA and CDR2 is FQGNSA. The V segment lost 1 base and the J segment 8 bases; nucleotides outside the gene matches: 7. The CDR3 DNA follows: TGTGCCAGCAGCTTAGGCGCCCTAGCGGGCGATGAGCAGTTCTTC. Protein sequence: CASSLGALAGDEQFF.